This T cell receptor beta chain was retrieved from a study of T cell changes during pregnancy in multiple sclerosis. Here immunoSEQ multiplex PCR was the method, and the copy in TCRdb shows in-frame clones only, minus some. Found here are more than 55,000 clones, about 89% of them singletons; the top ten hold under 1.5%. The germline V gene encodes CDR1 SGHRS and CDR2 YFSETQ. V shed 5 bases and J shed 7 bases, with 13 bases lying between them. The CDR3 is made up of 14 amino acids. This receptor was identified in a female donor with multiple sclerosis, enrolled in a pregnancy study. V and J are TRBV5-1 and TRBJ1-6; no clear D. The sequenced sample was peripheral blood, obtained in the second trimester of pregnancy. The CDR3 sequence: CASRMFQANSPLHF. In nucleotides, the CDR3 is TGCGCCAGCAGGATGTTCCAGGCGAATTCACCCCTCCACTTT.